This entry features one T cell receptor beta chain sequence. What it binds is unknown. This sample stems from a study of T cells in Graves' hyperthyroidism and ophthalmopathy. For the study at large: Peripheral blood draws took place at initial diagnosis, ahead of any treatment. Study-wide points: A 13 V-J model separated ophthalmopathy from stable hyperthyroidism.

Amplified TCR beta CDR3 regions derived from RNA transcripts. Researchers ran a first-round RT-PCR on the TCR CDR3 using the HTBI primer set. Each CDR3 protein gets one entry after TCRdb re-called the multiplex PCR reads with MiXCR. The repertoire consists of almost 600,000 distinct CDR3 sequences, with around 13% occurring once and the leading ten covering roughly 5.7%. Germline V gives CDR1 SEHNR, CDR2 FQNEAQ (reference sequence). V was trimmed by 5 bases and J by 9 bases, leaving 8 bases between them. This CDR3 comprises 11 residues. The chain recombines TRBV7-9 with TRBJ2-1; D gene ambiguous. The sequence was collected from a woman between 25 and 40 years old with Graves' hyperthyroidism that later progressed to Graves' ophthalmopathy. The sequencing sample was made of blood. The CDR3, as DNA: TGTGCCAGCAGCCAACACGGTGAGCAGTTCTTC. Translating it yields CASSQHGEQFF.